The T cell receptor (beta chain) described here comes from a study of T cells in Graves' hyperthyroidism and ophthalmopathy. Study results and limitations: Model predictions of ophthalmopathy came a median approximately seven months before onset.

This clonotype was observed many times. The antigen is unknown. J gave up 3 bases and V 6 bases, and 4 bases lay outside the gene matches. Germline lookup yields CDR1 SQVTM and CDR2 ANQGSEA. The length of the CDR3 is 12 residues. Amplification targeted TCR beta CDR3 regions from RNA transcripts. RT-PCR in the first round (using the HTBI primer set) targeted the TCR CDR3. TCRdb fed the multiplex PCR reads into MiXCR, producing one record per CDR3 protein. There are hundreds of thousands of distinct CDR3 sequences in the sample; approximately 25% occur only once, and around 11% lies in the top ten. The TCR originated in a woman between 25 and 40 years old with Graves' ophthalmopathy. Sequenced input: blood. The chain links TRBV29-1 to TRBJ1-2; TRBD1 aligns across 7 bases. This chain's CDR3 is CSVDRDDYGYTF. The CDR3 DNA reads TGCAGCGTCGACAGGGACGACTATGGCTACACCTTC.